The 26 T cell receptor beta chains given below trace back to one sample, sequenced in a study of identical twins (dated by TCRdb to 2016 to 2018). The library came from 5' RACE. Data came from an Illumina HiSeq 2000. In-frame beta chains were kept once TCRdb had trimmed the public reads at Q25 with fastp and called clones with MiXCR. Under each unique CDR3 protein, matching rows form one entry showing the most common genes and DNA. This sample lists roughly 700,000 distinct CDR3 sequences; around 8.6% were detected once. Of the sample, approximately 0.89% falls within the top ten clones. These same data were also listed under a study on yellow fever vaccine responses in identical twins.

The material sequenced was PBMCs. All receptors come from a woman aged 18 to 35 in good health.

V usage is TRBV20-1 and J usage is TRBJ2-1; 13 positions agree with TRBD2. This CDR3 spans 13 amino acids. V lost 6 bases to trimming and J lost 10 bases; unmatched junction nucleotides: 6. CDR1 and CDR2 from the germline V gene are DFQATT and SNEGSKA (reference sequence). In DNA form, the CDR3 reads TGCAGTGCAAGGACTAGCGGGAGTTGGGAGCAGTTCTTC. This gives the protein CSARTSGSWEQFF.

The sample holds a few counts of this clonotype. The V call is TRBV10-3, the J call TRBJ2-5; 11 nucleotides line up with TRBD2. The ends lost 7 bases at V and 1 base at J; junction bases unmatched: 8. The CDR3 covers 16 residues. Germline CDR1 ENHRY, CDR2 SYGVKD. The CDR3 bases are TGTGCCATCACCCAGACTAGCGGGGCACCCCAAGAGACCCAGTACTTC. Residues: CAITQTSGAPQETQYF.

Many counts were recorded for this clonotype. The chain recombines TRBV28 with TRBJ2-5; 11 positions match TRBD2. CDR1 is MDHEN, CDR2 SYDVKM, per germline. V gave up 6 bases and J gave up 2 bases; unmatched junction bases: 8. The CDR3 runs to 16 residues. The CDR3 loop reads CASRKSLAGEQETQYF. The CDR3 nucleotides are TGTGCCAGCAGAAAGTCACTAGCGGGAGAACAAGAGACCCAGTACTTC.

This clonotype was picked up many times. The chain links TRBV11-2 to TRBJ2-7; TRBD1 matches 7 bases. CDR3 length: 15 residues. J lost 2 bases, V lost 7 bases, and 11 bases had no gene match. Per the germline V gene, CDR1 is SGHAT and CDR2 is FQNNGV. The CDR3 bases are TGTGCCAGCAACTTTATTCCCGGGACAGCCTACGAGCAGTACTTC. Its translation: CASNFIPGTAYEQYF.

CDR3 in DNA: TGTGCCAGCAGGGTGCGCACTAGCGGGTCGGACGGGGAGCTGTTTTTT. Protein: CASRVRTSGSDGELFF. This chain uses TRBV3-1 with TRBJ2-2, with TRBD2 matching 9 bases. Germline V CDR1 and CDR2: LGHDT, YNNKEL (reference sequence). The CDR3 runs 16 residues. V shed 6 bases, J shed 7 bases, and the junction held 12 bases outside the gene matches.

The V and J genes are TRBV5-1 and TRBJ2-7; possible D gene TRBD1, 6 bases. Per the germline V gene, CDR1 is SGHRS and CDR2 is YFSETQ. This CDR3 spans 16 amino acids. Trimming removed 4 bases from V and 2 bases from J, with 19 bases in between. The CDR3 region is CASSIGSRGPTYEQYF. DNA of the CDR3: TGCGCCAGCAGCATAGGATCCAGGGGACCCACCTACGAGCAGTACTTC.

CDR3 DNA: TGTGCCAGCACGACGGGACGCCCGAACACTGAAGCTTTCTTT. It specifies CASTTGRPNTEAFF. The gene calls are TRBV12-3 or TRBV12-4 and TRBJ1-1; tentative D call: TRBD1 (5 bases). This CDR3 region has 14 residues. The germline V and J ends were trimmed by 7 bases and 1 base, with 13 bases remaining between them.

Concerning this clonotype itself: Possible read error: a much larger clone is one base away. This chain links TRBV11-2 with TRBJ1-1; D possibly corresponds to TRBD1 (5 bases). Germline CDR1 reads SGHAT; CDR2 reads FQNNGV. The length of the CDR3 is 18 residues. V lost 5 bases and J lost 1, with 23 bases in between. The CDR3 DNA follows: TGTGCCAGCAGCCTCAGACCCCAGTTAACAGGTTCGAACACTGAAGCTTTCTTT. It specifies CASSLRPQLTGSNTEAFF.

The chain uses TRBV29-1 and TRBJ2-7; 11 positions match TRBD1. The CDR3 totals 14 residues. Looked up from germline, CDR1 is SQVTM and CDR2 is ANQGSEA. Trimming at V came to 7 bases and at J to 5 bases, leaving 10 bases not matched to a gene. CDR3 DNA sequence: TGCAGCGCTAGCGGGACAGGGGGATTGAACGAGCAGTACTTC. Translated, it gives CSASGTGGLNEQYF.

A few counts support this clonotype. This chain links TRBV12-3 or TRBV12-4 with TRBJ1-1, with TRBD1 identical over 9 bases. The CDR3 has 14 residues. The V and J ends lost 6 bases and 6 bases, in that order; junction bases with no gene match: 8. CDR3 nucleotides: TGTGCCAGCAGCACCGGGACAGGGAAGGCTGAAGCTTTCTTT. Translated, it gives CASSTGTGKAEAFF.

This clonotype was detected a few times. The CDR3 sequence is CASKKDRNTEAFF. Written as DNA, the CDR3 is TGCGCCAGCAAAAAGGACCGAAACACTGAAGCTTTCTTT. V usage is TRBV5-1 and J usage is TRBJ1-1; D uncertain. Germline V gives CDR1 SGHRS, CDR2 YFSETQ. There are 13 residues in the CDR3. Trimming removed 6 bases at V and 2 bases at J, with 11 bases between.

Ten or more counts support this clonotype. The genes are TRBV12-3 or TRBV12-4 and TRBJ1-5; D may be TRBD1 (5 bases). The CDR3 is 13 residues long. V was cut by 3 bases and J by 6 bases, with 9 bases left in between. CDR3: CASSLGQFQPQHF. Written as DNA, the CDR3 is TGTGCCAGCAGTTTGGGGCAATTTCAGCCCCAGCATTTT.

The V gene is TRBV12-3 or TRBV12-4, the J gene TRBJ2-3; either TRBD1 or TRBD2 may supply D (6 bases each). V lost 6 bases and J lost 7, with 17 bases in between. This CDR3 contains 14 residues. CDR3: CASSPGAGAYTQYF. In DNA, the CDR3 is TGTGCCAGCAGCCCGGGGGCAGGAGCCTATACGCAGTATTTT.

This clonotype has ten or more counts. The chain combines TRBV7-2 with TRBJ2-1, with TRBD2 matching over 9 bases. Germline trimming cut 7 bases from V and 3 bases from J; bases unmatched to any gene: 7. CDR1 is SGHTA and CDR2 is FQGNSA in the germline V gene. The CDR3 sequence is 15 residues long. CDR3 sequence: CASTPTSGDYNEQFF. The CDR3 nucleotides read TGTGCCAGCACTCCGACTAGCGGAGACTACAATGAGCAGTTCTTC.

The chain joins TRBV20-1 to TRBJ2-1, with 10 positions matching TRBD2. The CDR3 extends over 18 amino acids. CDR1 is DFQATT and CDR2 is SNEGSKA in the germline V gene (reference sequence). After removal of 6 bases from V and 0 bases from J, the junction contained 14 bases not matched to a gene. CDR3 DNA: TGCAGTGCCGGGTTAGCCAGCGGGGGGGCCAGCTCCTACAATGAGCAGTTCTTC. Its translation is CSAGLASGGASSYNEQFF.

Points on this clonotype: The junction departs from the called germline gene at one end, perhaps through a read error. The V and J genes are TRBV5-8 and TRBJ2-7; 10 bases are a match to TRBD2. Germline CDR1 SGHTS, CDR2 YDEGEE. The CDR3 runs to 14 residues. CDR3 in amino acids: CARSFSSGSYEQYF. The CDR3 DNA reads TGTGCCAGGAGCTTTTCTAGCGGGAGCTACGAGCAGTACTTC.

This clonotype was seen ten or more times. The CDR3 bases are TGTGCCAGCAGTCCACAGGGGGCGCGGGAGCAGTACTTC. It codes for CASSPQGAREQYF. V gene TRBV12-3 or TRBV12-4 combines with J gene TRBJ2-7, with 9 bases matching TRBD1. V was pared by 5 bases and J by 7 bases, with 6 bases of the junction left unmatched. This CDR3 contains 13 residues.

This clonotype appeared many times. J is TRBJ2-5 and V is TRBV25-1, with D perhaps matching TRBD2 (7 bases). The CDR3 extends over 15 amino acids. Trimming left V 1 base short and J 5 bases short, with 14 bases between. The germline gives CDR1 MGHDK, CDR2 SYGVNS. The CDR3 DNA follows: TGTGCCAGCAGTGAATTCCGGGGGGCCGAGGAGACCCAGTACTTC. Protein sequence: CASSEFRGAEETQYF. The whole variable domain, remainder taken from reference TRBV25-1 and TRBJ2-5, is EADIYQTPRYLVIGTGKKITLECSQTMGHDKMYWYQQDPGMELHLIHYSYGVNSTEKGDLSSESTVSRIRTEHFPLTLESARPSHTSQYLCASSEFRGAEETQYFGPGTRLLVL.

This clonotype was detected many times. The chain joins TRBV6-2 or TRBV6-3 to TRBJ2-7; 7 bases fit TRBD2. The germline CDR1 and CDR2 sequences are MNHEY and SVGEGT. CDR3 size: 15 residues. J gave up 3 bases and V 6 bases, and 11 bases lay outside the gene matches. CDR3: CASRPLGEGRYEQYF. The DNA of the CDR3 is TGTGCCAGCAGACCCCTCGGGGAGGGACGCTACGAGCAGTACTTC.

The chain employs TRBV6-1 and TRBJ2-7; the D is unclear. Germline V gene sequence: CDR1 MNHNS, CDR2 SASEGT. V lost 3 bases, J lost 0 bases, and 12 bases lay in between. CDR3 length equals 15 residues. The CDR3 coding sequence is TGTGCCAGCAGTGACACTCGAGTTAGCTCCTACGAGCAGTACTTC. It specifies CASSDTRVSSYEQYF.

This clonotype has only a few counts. The V call is TRBV7-6, the J call TRBJ2-5; D possibly corresponds to TRBD1 (5 bases). With 5 bases removed from V and 3 bases from J, the gap between germline ends came to 10 bases. Looked up from germline, CDR1 is SGHVS and CDR2 is FNYEAQ. The CDR3 is made up of 13 amino acids. CDR3 nucleotide sequence: TGTGCCAGCAGCGGGGCGTTCGAAGAGACCCAGTACTTC. This codes for CASSGAFEETQYF.

This clonotype was seen a handful of times. The V call is TRBV24-1, the J call TRBJ2-1; 10 bases are shared with TRBD1. The V gene end was trimmed by 2 bases and the J gene end by 7 bases; junction bases not matched to a gene: 10. CDR3 length: 17 amino acids. Germline V gene sequence: CDR1 KGHDR, CDR2 SFDVKD. The CDR3 protein is CATSDSNPGQGWNEQFF. The DNA of the CDR3 is TGTGCCACCAGTGATTCTAATCCGGGACAGGGGTGGAATGAGCAGTTCTTC.

This clonotype has only a few counts. The chain couples TRBV29-1 to TRBJ2-2; D possibly matches TRBD1 or TRBD2 (5 bases each). This CDR3 contains 15 residues. The V end lost 7 bases, the J end lost 6 bases, and 21 bases lay between the germline ends. Germline loops: CDR1 SQVTM, CDR2 ANQGSEA. The CDR3 DNA follows: TGCAGCGCGGCGAGAGGGGATTTAGATGCCGGGGAGCTGTTTTTT. Encoded protein: CSAARGDLDAGELFF.

The rearrangement joins TRBV6-2 or TRBV6-3 to TRBJ2-5; 11 bases are shared with TRBD1. The CDR3 runs to 15 residues. Trimming took 5 bases from V and 5 from J; bases not matched to a gene: 7. Germline-derived CDR1 and CDR2 are MNHEY and SVGEGT. CDR3 nucleotides: TGTGCCAGCAGTACCGGGACAGGGGGGTTGGAGACCCAGTACTTC. Protein sequence: CASSTGTGGLETQYF.

This clonotype was counted at least ten times. The V gene is TRBV6-5, the J gene TRBJ2-5; D is perhaps TRBD2 (6 bases). The CDR3 sequence is 15 residues long. V was pared by 0 bases and J by 2 bases, with 10 bases between. Germline CDR1 is MNHEY and CDR2 is SVGAGI. In DNA, the CDR3 is TGTGCCAGCAGTTACTCGGCGGGGCGGCAAGAGACCCAGTACTTC. This gives the protein CASSYSAGRQETQYF.

The chain has TRBV7-2 and TRBJ2-7; 7 nucleotides line up with TRBD1. Germline values: CDR1 SGHTA, CDR2 FQGNSA. Unmatched junction bases numbered 5, after V lost 1 base and J lost 5 bases. The CDR3 consists of 14 residues. The CDR3 is CASSLDNRGNEQYF. CDR3 coding DNA: TGTGCCAGCAGCTTAGACAACAGGGGTAACGAGCAGTACTTC.